Given below is one T cell receptor beta chain in context. This specimen comes from a study of blood T cell repertoires in COVID-19. Some clones are missing from TCRdb's copy, which holds only in-frame ones; the method was immunoSEQ multiplex PCR. The sample holds nearly 200,000 clones, around nine tenths seen once. J lost 6 bases, V lost 4 bases, and 2 bases had no gene match. Germline loops: CDR1 SGHNT, CDR2 YYREEE (reference sequence). The CDR3 has 14 amino acids. The receptor's source is a woman aged 40 to 55 who had recovered from COVID-19. V usage is TRBV5-4 and J usage is TRBJ1-6; 9 bases match TRBD1. Sequenced input: peripheral blood. For the CDR3, the DNA is TGTGCCAGCAGCCGGGACAGGGCTAATTCACCCCTCCACTTT. Protein product: CASSRDRANSPLHF. Combining the CDR3 with reference TRBV5-4 and TRBJ1-6 gives the whole variable domain ETGVTQSPTHLIKTRGQQVTLRCSSQSGHNTVSWYQQALGQGPQFIFQYYREEENGRGNFPPRFSGLQFPNYSSELNVNALELDDSALYLCASSRDRANSPLHFGNGTRLTVT.